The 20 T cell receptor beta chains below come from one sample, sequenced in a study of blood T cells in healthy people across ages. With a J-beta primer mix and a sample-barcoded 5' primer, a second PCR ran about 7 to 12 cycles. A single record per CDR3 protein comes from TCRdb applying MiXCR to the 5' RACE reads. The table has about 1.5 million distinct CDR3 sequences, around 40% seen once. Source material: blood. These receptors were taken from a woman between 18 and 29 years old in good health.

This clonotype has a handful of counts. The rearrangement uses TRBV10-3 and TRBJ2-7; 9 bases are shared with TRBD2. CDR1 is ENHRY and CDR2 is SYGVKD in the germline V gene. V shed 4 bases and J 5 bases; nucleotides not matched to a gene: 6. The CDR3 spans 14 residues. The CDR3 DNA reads TGTGCCATCAGTGTCGGGACTAGCAACCACGAGCAGTACTTC. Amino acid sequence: CAISVGTSNHEQYF.

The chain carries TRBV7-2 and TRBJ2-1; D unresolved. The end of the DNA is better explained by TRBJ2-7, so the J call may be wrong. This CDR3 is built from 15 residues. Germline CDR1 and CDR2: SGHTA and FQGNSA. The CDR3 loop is CASSFEEDLYNEQYF. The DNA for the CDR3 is TGTGCCAGCAGCTTTGAAGAGGACCTATACAATGAGCAGTACTTC.

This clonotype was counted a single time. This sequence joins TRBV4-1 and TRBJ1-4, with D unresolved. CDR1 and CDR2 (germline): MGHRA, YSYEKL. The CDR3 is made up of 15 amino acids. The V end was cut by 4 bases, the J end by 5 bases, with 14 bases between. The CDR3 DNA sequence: TGCGCCAGCAGCCCCACGAGGTCTCTCAATGAAAAACTGTTTTTT. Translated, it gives CASSPTRSLNEKLFF.

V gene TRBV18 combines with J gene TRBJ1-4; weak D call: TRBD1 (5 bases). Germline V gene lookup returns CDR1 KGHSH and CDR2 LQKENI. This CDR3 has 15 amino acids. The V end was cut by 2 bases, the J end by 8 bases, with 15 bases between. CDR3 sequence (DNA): TGTGCCAGCTCACCAGGGGCAGCCCGTGAGGAAAAACTGTTTTTT. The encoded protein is CASSPGAAREEKLFF. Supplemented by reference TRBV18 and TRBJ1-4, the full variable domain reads NAGVMQNPRHLVRRRGQEARLRCSPMKGHSHVYWYRQLPEEGLKFMVYLQKENIIDESGMPKERFSAEFPKEGPSILRIQQVVRGDSAAYFCASSPGAAREEKLFFGSGTQLSVL.

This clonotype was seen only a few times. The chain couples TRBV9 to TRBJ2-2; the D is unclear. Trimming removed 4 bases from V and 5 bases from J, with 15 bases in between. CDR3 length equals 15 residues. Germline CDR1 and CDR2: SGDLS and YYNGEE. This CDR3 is CASSPRPTSTGELFF. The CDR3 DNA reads TGTGCCAGCAGCCCAAGACCAACGAGTACCGGGGAGCTGTTTTTT.

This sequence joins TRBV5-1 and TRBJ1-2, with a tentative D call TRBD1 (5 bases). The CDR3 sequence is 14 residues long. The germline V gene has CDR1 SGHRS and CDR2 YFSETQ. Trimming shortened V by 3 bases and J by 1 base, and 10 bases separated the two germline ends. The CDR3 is CASSSDSFNYGYTF. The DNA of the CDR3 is TGCGCCAGCAGCTCCGACAGCTTTAACTATGGCTACACCTTC. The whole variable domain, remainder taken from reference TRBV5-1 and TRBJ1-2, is KAGVTQTPRYLIKTRGQQVTLSCSPISGHRSVSWYQQTPGQGLQFLFEYFSETQRNKGNFPGRFSGRQFSNSRSEMNVSTLELGDSALYLCASSSDSFNYGYTFGSGTRLTVV.

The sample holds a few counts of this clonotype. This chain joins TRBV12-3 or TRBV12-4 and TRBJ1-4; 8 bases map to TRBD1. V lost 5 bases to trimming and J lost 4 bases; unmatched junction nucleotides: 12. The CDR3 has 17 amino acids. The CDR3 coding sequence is TGTGCCAGCAGTCCCGACAGGGGCAAGAGGGATAATGAAAAACTGTTTTTT. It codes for CASSPDRGKRDNEKLFF.

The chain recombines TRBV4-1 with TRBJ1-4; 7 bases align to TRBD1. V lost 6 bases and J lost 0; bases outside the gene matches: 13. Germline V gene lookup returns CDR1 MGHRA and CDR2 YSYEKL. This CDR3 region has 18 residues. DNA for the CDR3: TGCGCCAGCAGGCAGTTTTTGGGACAGACCGCAACTAATGAAAAACTGTTTTTT. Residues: CASRQFLGQTATNEKLFF.

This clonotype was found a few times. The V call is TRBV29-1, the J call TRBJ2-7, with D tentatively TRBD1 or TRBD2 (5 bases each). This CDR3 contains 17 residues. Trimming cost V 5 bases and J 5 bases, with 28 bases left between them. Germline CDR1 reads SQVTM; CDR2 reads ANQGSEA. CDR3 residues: CSVHTSLGQGGSNEQYF. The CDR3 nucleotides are TGCAGCGTTCACACCAGCCTCGGACAAGGAGGATCCAACGAGCAGTACTTC.

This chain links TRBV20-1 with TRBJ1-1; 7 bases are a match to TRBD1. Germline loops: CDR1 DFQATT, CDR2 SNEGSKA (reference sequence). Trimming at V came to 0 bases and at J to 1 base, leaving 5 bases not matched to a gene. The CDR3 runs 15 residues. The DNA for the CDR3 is TGCAGTGCTAGAGAAGCAAACAGGGGGAACACTGAAGCTTTCTTT. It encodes CSAREANRGNTEAFF.

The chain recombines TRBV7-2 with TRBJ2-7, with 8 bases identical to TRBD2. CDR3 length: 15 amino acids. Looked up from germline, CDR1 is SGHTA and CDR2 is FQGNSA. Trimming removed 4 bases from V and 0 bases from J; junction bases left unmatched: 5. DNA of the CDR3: TGTGCCAGCAGCTACATAGCGGGGATCTCCTACGAGCAGTACTTC. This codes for CASSYIAGISYEQYF.

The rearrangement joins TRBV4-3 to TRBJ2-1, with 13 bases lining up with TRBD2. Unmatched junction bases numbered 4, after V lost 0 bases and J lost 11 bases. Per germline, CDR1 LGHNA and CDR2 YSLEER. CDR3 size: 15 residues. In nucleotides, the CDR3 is TGCGCCAGCAGCCAAGATGGACTAGCGGGGGCCAAGCAGTTCTTC. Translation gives CASSQDGLAGAKQFF.

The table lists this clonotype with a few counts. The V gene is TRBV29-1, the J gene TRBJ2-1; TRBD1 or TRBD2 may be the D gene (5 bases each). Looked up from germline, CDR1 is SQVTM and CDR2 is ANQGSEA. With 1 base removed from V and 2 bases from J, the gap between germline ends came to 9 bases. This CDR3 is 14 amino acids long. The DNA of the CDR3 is TGCAGCGTTGAAGGAGGGGACGCCTACAATGAGCAGTTCTTC. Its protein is CSVEGGDAYNEQFF.

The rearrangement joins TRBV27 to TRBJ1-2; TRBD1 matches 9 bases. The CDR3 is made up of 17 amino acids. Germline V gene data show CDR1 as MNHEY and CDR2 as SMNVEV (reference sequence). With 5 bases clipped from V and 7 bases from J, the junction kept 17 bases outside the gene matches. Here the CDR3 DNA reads TGTGCCAGCAGTCTAAAATACCGGGACAGGGAATTGGGTGGCTACACCTTC. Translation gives CASSLKYRDRELGGYTF.

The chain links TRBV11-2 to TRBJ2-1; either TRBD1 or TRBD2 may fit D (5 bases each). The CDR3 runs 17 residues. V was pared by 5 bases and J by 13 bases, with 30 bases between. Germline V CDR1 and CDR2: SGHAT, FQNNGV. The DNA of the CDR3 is TGTGCCAGCAGCCTCGGGGCAGGCCCAATACAAACCTCGTACCAGTTCTTC. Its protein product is CASSLGAGPIQTSYQFF.

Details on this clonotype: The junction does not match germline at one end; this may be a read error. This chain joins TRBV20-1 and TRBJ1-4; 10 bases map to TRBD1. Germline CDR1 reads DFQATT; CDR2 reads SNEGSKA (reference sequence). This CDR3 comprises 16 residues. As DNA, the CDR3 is TGCAGTGCTAGAGGACAGGGGGCGCTTGCTAATGAAAAACTGGTTTTT. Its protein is CSARGQGALANEKLVF.

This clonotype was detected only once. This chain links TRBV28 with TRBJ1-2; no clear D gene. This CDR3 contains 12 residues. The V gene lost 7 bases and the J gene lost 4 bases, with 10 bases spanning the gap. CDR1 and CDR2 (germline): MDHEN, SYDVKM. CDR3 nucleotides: TGTGCCAGCACATCCTCACTCTATGGCTACACCTTC. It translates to CASTSSLYGYTF.

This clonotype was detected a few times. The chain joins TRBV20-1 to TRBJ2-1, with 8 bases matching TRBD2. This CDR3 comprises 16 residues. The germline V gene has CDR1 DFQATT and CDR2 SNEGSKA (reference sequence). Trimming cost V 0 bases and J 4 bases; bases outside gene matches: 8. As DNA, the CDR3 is TGCAGTGCTAGAGATCTGAGGACTAGCTCGTACAATGAGCAGTTCTTC. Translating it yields CSARDLRTSSYNEQFF.

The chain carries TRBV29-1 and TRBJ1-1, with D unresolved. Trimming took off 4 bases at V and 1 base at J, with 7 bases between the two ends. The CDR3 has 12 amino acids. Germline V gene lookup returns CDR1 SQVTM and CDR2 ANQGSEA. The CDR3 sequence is CSVVWGNTEAFF. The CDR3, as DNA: TGCAGCGTTGTGTGGGGGAACACTGAAGCTTTCTTT.

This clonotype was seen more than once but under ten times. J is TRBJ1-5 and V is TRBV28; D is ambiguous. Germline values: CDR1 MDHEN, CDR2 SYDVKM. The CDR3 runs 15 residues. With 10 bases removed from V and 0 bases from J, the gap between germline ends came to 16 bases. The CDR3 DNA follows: TGTGCCACCCGGGAATTGGGGTATAGCAATCAGCCCCAGCATTTT. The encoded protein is CATRELGYSNQPQHF.